Listed below are T cell receptor beta chains from one sample, sequenced in a study of blood T cell repertoires in COVID-19. Method: immunoSEQ multiplex PCR; TCRdb's copy keeps in-frame clones and lacks some. The table shows about 210,000 clones, with about 91% occurring only once. Sequencing input: PBMCs or T cells enriched from blood (not recorded which). The receptors originated from a man between 18 and 35 years old with acute COVID-19. CDR3s leave out the opening cysteine and the closing phenylalanine or tryptophan. Each record gives: CDR3 protein, V gene, clone size. Some rows mark clone size as missing; the rest say once, few, many or name a class of expanded clone.

ASSRGRGTEAF	TRBV18	NA
ASSRGTGPTQPQH	TRBV19	once
ASKKPGGGYT	TRBV2	NA
ASSQVGTRGIFEQF	TRBV4-1	NA
ATSGPNQETQY	TRBV24-1	NA
ASSVGGLAGSGELF	TRBV9	NA
ASSFWAGNEQY	TRBV7-2	NA
ASSRGAGSSGNTIY	TRBV18	NA
ASSLGEGGINYGYT	TRBV7-9	NA
AISAIRDRPSGELF	TRBV10-3	NA
ATSDLEGFQPQH	TRBV24-1	few
SVRLLAGGGGETQY	TRBV29-1	few
ASSYPYRTGYNEQF	TRBV27	NA
ASSLASGRGETQY	TRBV7-6	NA
ASSARDRVYGYT	TRBV19	NA
ASSPPPGFNYGYT	TRBV18	NA
ASSVDREKLF	TRBV2	few
AAGRGRWETQY	TRBV27	NA
ASSFLESGDEKLF	TRBV7-2	NA
ASSQDPGTGVGTGELF	TRBV4-3	NA
ASRKREGNGELF	TRBV19	few
ASSEIRGSSYEQY	TRBV28	NA
ASGLAGTGELF	TRBV12-5	few
ASSEVASRYNEQF	TRBV2	NA
ASSQDLGGYSYT	TRBV3-1/TRBV3-2	NA
ASSWGTSEYNEQF	TRBV5-1	NA
ASSATGTANTEAF	TRBV18	few
ASSYYNEQF	TRBV27	NA
ASSRDREVSIDGYT	TRBV5-1	NA
ASSSGTGWDEQY	TRBV7-2	NA
ASSVASGSPDTQY	TRBV2	NA
ASGLELPDTEAF	TRBV12-5	NA
ASSFTGEGFGNTIY	TRBV7-8	NA
ASRSTLLNRGNEQF	TRBV2	NA
ASSQVTVNTEAF	TRBV4-2	NA
ASSTSGWLAGGVWTGELF	TRBV28	NA
ASSRRRFHEQY	TRBV7-2	NA
ASGFSIGTSGLYNEQF	TRBV12-5	NA
ASSHDRGDTGELF	TRBV4-2	NA
ASSPPSGHEQF	TRBV18	NA
ASSQDRKGAYNEQF	TRBV3-1/TRBV3-2	NA
SARATGTQY	TRBV20-1	NA
ATSEWTSGKSYNEQF	TRBV24-1	NA
ASSYSAGVSGELF	TRBV6-5	NA
ASSRHTGLDTEAF	TRBV5-1	NA
TSSQDVACLNSPLH	TRBV14	NA
ASSLRGTAYGYT	TRBV5-4	NA
ASSLPDRGPRLLTQH	TRBV28	NA
ASSLSRQPQNQPQH	TRBV27	NA
ASSRIGGGSTDTQY	TRBV27	NA